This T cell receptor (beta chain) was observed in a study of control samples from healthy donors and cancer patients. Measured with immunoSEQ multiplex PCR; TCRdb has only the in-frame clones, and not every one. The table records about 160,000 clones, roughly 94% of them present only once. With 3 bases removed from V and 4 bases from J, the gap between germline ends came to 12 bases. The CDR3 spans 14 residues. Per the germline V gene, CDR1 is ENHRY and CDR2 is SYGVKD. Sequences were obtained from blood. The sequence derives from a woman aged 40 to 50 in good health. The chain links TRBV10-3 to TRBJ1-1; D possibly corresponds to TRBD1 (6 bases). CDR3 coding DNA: TGTGCCATCAGTGAAGGGGGTGGCGGCACTGAAGCTTTCTTT. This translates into CAISEGGGGTEAFF.